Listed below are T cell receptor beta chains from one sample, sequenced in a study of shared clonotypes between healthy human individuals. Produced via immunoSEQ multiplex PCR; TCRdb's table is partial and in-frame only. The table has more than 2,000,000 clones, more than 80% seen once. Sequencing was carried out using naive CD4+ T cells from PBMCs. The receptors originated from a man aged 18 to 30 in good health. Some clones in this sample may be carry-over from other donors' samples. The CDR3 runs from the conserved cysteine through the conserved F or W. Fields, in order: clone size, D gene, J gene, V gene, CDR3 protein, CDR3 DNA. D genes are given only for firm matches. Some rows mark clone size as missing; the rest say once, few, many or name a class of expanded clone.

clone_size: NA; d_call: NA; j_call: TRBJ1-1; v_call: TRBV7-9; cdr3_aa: CASSLAGRVREAFF; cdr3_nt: TGTGCCAGCAGCTTAGCAGGCAGGGTGAGGGAAGCTTTCTTT
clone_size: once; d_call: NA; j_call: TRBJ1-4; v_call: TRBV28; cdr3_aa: CASSPPPTNEKLFF; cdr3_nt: TGTGCCAGCAGTCCTCCCCCAACTAATGAAAAACTGTTTTTT
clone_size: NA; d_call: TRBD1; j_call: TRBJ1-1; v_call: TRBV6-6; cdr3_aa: CASSYTPTGGTEAFF; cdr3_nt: TGTGCCAGCAGTTACACCCCGACAGGGGGCACTGAAGCTTTCTTT
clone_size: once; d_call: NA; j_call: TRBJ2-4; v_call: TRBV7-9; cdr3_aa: CASSLEVGRTEDKNIQYF; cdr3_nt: TGTGCCAGCAGCTTAGAAGTGGGACGTACGGAAGATAAAAACATTCAGTACTTC
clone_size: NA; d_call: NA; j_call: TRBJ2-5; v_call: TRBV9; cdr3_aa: CASSVRPYETQYF; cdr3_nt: TGTGCCAGCAGCGTACGCCCCTACGAGACCCAGTACTTC
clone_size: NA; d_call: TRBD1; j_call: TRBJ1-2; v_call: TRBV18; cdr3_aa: CASSSQGANYGYTF; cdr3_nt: TGTGCCAGCTCGTCTCAGGGGGCTAACTATGGCTACACCTTC
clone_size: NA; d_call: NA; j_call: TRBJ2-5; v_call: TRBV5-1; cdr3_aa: CASMRGDQETQYF; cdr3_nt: TGCGCCAGCATGAGAGGGGATCAAGAGACCCAGTACTTC
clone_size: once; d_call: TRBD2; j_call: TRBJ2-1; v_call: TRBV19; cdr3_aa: CASSGTSGYNEQFF; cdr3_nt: TGTGCCAGTAGCGGAACTAGCGGATACAATGAGCAGTTCTTC
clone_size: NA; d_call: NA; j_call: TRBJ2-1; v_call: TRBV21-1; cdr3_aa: CASSKCVPSGRACEQFF; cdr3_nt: TGTGCCAGCAGCAAATGCGTTCCTAGCGGGAGGGCCTGTGAGCAGTTCTTC
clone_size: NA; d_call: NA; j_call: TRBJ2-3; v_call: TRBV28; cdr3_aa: CASSSPLAADTQYF; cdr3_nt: TGTGCCAGCAGTTCCCCGTTAGCGGCAGATACGCAGTATTTT
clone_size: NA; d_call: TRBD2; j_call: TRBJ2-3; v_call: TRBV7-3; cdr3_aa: CASSLIGLAGFASTDTQYF; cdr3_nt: TGTGCCAGCAGCTTAATTGGACTAGCGGGCTTCGCTAGCACAGATACGCAGTATTTT
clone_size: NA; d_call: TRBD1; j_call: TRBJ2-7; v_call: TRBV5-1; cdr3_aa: CASSSGQAPHEQYF; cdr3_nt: TGCGCCAGCAGCTCGGGACAGGCCCCCCACGAGCAGTACTTC
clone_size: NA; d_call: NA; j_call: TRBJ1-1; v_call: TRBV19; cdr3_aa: CASKWERNTEAFF; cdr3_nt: TGTGCCAGTAAGTGGGAAAGGAACACTGAAGCTTTCTTT
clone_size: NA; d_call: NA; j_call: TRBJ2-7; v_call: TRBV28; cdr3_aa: CASSFNRLSYEQYF; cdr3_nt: TGTGCCAGCAGTTTCAACAGGTTATCCTACGAGCAGTACTTC
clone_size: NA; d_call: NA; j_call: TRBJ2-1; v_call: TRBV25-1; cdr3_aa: CASSGLWDGLNNEQFF; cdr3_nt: TGTGCCAGCAGTGGGCTTTGGGACGGTCTTAACAATGAGCAGTTCTTC
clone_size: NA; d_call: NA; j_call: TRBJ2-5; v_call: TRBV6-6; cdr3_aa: CASRKQGDVPTQYF; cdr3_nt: TGTGCCAGCAGGAAACAGGGAGATGTACCGACCCAGTACTTC
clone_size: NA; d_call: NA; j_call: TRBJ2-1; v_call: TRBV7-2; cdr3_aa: CASSLGGGRSYNEQFF; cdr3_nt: TGTGCCAGCAGCTTAGGCGGCGGACGCTCCTACAATGAGCAGTTCTTC
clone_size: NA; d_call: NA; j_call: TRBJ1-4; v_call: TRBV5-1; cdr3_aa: CASSLESSNEKLFF; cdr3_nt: TGCGCCAGCAGCTTAGAAAGTTCGAATGAAAAACTGTTTTTT
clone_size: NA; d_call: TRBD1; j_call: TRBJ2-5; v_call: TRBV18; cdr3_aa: CASSPRQGMETQYF; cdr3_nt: TGTGCCAGCTCACCAAGACAGGGAATGGAGACCCAGTACTTC
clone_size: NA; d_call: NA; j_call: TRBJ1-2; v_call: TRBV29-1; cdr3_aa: CSVELGLSGYTF; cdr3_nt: TGCAGCGTTGAATTAGGGTTAAGTGGCTACACCTTC
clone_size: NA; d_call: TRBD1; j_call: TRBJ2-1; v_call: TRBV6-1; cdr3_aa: CASRAGQGANEQFF; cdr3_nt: TGTGCCAGCAGGGCTGGACAGGGGGCCAATGAGCAGTTCTTC
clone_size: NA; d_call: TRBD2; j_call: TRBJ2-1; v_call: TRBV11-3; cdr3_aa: CASSLGGLAEYEQFF; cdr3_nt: TGTGCCAGCAGCTTAGGGGGACTAGCGGAATATGAGCAGTTCTTC
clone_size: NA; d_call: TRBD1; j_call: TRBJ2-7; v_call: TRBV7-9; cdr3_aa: CASSFQGEEQYF; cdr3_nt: TGTGCCAGCAGCTTCCAGGGGGAAGAGCAGTACTTC
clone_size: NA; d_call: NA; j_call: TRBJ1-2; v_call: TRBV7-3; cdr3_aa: CASSLKAGDYGYTF; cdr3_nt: TGTGCCAGCAGCTTAAAGGCAGGGGACTATGGCTACACCTTC
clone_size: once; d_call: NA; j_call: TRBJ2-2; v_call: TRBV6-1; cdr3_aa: CASTRRGATGELFF; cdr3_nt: TGTGCCAGCACTCGCAGGGGTGCCACCGGGGAGCTGTTTTTT
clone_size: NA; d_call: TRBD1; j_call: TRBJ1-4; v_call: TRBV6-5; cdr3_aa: CASSRSGQTNEKLFF; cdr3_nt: TGTGCCAGCAGTCGGTCGGGACAGACTAATGAAAAACTGTTTTTT
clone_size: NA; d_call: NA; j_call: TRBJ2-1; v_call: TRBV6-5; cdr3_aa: CASSYSTGPFNEQFF; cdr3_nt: TGTGCCAGCAGTTACTCGACCGGACCATTCAATGAGCAGTTCTTC
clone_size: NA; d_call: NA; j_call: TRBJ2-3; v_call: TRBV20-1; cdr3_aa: CSAPMGDTQYF; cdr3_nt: TGCAGTGCCCCAATGGGCGATACGCAGTATTTT
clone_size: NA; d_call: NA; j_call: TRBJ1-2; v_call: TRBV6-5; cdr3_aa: CASSSGQLTNYGYTF; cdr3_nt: TGTGCCAGCAGTTCCGGACAGCTCACTAACTATGGCTACACCTTC
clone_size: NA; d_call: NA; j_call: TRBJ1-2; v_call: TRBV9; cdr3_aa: CASSPGGGGLYGYTF; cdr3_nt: TGTGCCAGCAGCCCGGGGGGGGGCGGCCTCTATGGCTACACCTTC
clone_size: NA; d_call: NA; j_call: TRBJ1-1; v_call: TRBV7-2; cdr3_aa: CASSLGTAAEAFF; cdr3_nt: TGTGCCAGCAGCTTAGGGACAGCCGCTGAAGCTTTCTTT